This is a list of T cell receptor beta chains from one sample in a study of shared clonotypes between healthy human individuals. Sequencing was performed with immunoSEQ multiplex PCR; in TCRdb, only in-frame clones are kept and a portion is missing. The sample records about 2 million clones, over 85% being singletons. Sequences were obtained from naive CD8+ T cells sorted from blood. The receptors come from a man between 18 and 29 years old in good health. Both conserved end residues are part of each CDR3. Each record gives: J gene, V gene, clone size, D gene, CDR3 protein, CDR3 DNA. A D gene is named only where the DNA matches it firmly. Not all rows give a size; the values are once, few, many and, for expanded clones, a class.

j_call: TRBJ1-3; v_call: TRBV9; clone_size: NA; d_call: NA; cdr3_aa: CASSDSWDTIYF; cdr3_nt: TGTGCCAGCAGCGATTCTTGGGACACCATATATTTT
j_call: TRBJ1-2; v_call: TRBV27; clone_size: NA; d_call: NA; cdr3_aa: CASRTFANYGYTF; cdr3_nt: TGTGCCAGCAGAACTTTCGCTAACTATGGCTACACCTTC
j_call: TRBJ1-2; v_call: TRBV19; clone_size: NA; d_call: NA; cdr3_aa: CASSPAGTDYGYTF; cdr3_nt: TGTGCCAGTAGCCCGGCCGGGACGGACTATGGCTACACCTTC
j_call: TRBJ2-1; v_call: TRBV6-1; clone_size: NA; d_call: NA; cdr3_aa: CASSEGPQYNEQFF; cdr3_nt: TGTGCCAGCAGTGAGGGGCCCCAGTACAATGAGCAGTTCTTC
j_call: TRBJ2-1; v_call: TRBV4-1; clone_size: NA; d_call: TRBD1; cdr3_aa: CASSPRDRGIENPKGEQFF; cdr3_nt: TGCGCCAGCAGCCCGCGGGACAGGGGAATCGAGAACCCGAAGGGTGAGCAGTTCTTC
j_call: TRBJ1-3; v_call: TRBV6-6; clone_size: NA; d_call: NA; cdr3_aa: CASSPQGTAGNTIYF; cdr3_nt: TGTGCCAGCAGCCCCCAGGGCACCGCTGGAAACACCATATATTTT
j_call: TRBJ1-5; v_call: TRBV6-5; clone_size: NA; d_call: NA; cdr3_aa: CASSRKLGLQPQHF; cdr3_nt: TGTGCCAGCAGCCGCAAACTTGGACTTCAGCCCCAGCATTTT
j_call: TRBJ2-2; v_call: TRBV4-2; clone_size: once; d_call: NA; cdr3_aa: CASSQGDSPGELFF; cdr3_nt: TGTGCCAGCAGCCAAGGTGATAGTCCTGGGGAGCTGTTTTTT
j_call: TRBJ2-7; v_call: TRBV5-6; clone_size: NA; d_call: TRBD1; cdr3_aa: CASSLLTRGPYEQYF; cdr3_nt: TGTGCCAGCAGCTTGCTTACCAGGGGGCCTTACGAGCAGTACTTC
j_call: TRBJ1-6; v_call: TRBV27; clone_size: NA; d_call: NA; cdr3_aa: CASSPGVRDSPLHF; cdr3_nt: TGTGCCAGCAGCCCCGGGGTTCGGGATTCACCCCTCCACTTT
j_call: TRBJ1-5; v_call: TRBV21-1; clone_size: NA; d_call: NA; cdr3_aa: CASSGDGSNQPQHF; cdr3_nt: TGTGCCAGCAGCGGGGACGGTAGCAATCAGCCCCAGCATTTT
j_call: TRBJ1-6; v_call: TRBV5-6; clone_size: NA; d_call: NA; cdr3_aa: CASSLAGYNSPLHF; cdr3_nt: TGTGCCAGCAGCTTGGCCGGATATAATTCACCCCTCCACTTT
j_call: TRBJ1-2; v_call: TRBV4-1; clone_size: NA; d_call: TRBD1; cdr3_aa: CASSLAPDRTYGYTF; cdr3_nt: TGCGCCAGCAGCCTTGCCCCGGACAGGACCTACGGCTACACCTTC
j_call: TRBJ1-2; v_call: TRBV6-1; clone_size: NA; d_call: NA; cdr3_aa: CASRDLYGYTF; cdr3_nt: TGTGCCAGCAGGGACCTCTATGGCTACACCTTC
j_call: TRBJ2-3; v_call: TRBV5-6; clone_size: NA; d_call: TRBD2; cdr3_aa: CASSLAGLSTDTQYF; cdr3_nt: TGTGCCAGCAGCTTGGCGGGACTATCGACAGATACGCAGTATTTT
j_call: TRBJ2-7; v_call: TRBV19; clone_size: NA; d_call: NA; cdr3_aa: CASSIGGLSDEQYF; cdr3_nt: TGTGCCAGTAGTATAGGAGGGTTGTCGGACGAGCAGTACTTC
j_call: TRBJ2-2; v_call: TRBV11-2; clone_size: NA; d_call: NA; cdr3_aa: CASSGGNTGELFF; cdr3_nt: TGTGCCAGCAGCGGAGGAAACACCGGGGAGCTGTTTTTT
j_call: TRBJ2-3; v_call: TRBV10-3; clone_size: few; d_call: NA; cdr3_aa: CAISETGGTDTQYF; cdr3_nt: TGTGCCATCAGCGAGACAGGCGGCACAGATACGCAGTATTTT
j_call: TRBJ2-7; v_call: TRBV7-9; clone_size: NA; d_call: TRBD2; cdr3_aa: CASSSPRGDEQYF; cdr3_nt: TGTGCCAGCAGCTCCCCGCGGGGGGACGAGCAGTACTTC
j_call: TRBJ2-7; v_call: TRBV10-2; clone_size: NA; d_call: TRBD2; cdr3_aa: CASSEGGGDYEQYF; cdr3_nt: TGCGCCAGCAGTGAGGGCGGGGGGGACTACGAGCAGTACTTC
j_call: TRBJ2-7; v_call: TRBV28; clone_size: NA; d_call: NA; cdr3_aa: CASSLTHSYEQYF; cdr3_nt: TGTGCCAGCAGTTTAACACATTCCTACGAGCAGTACTTC
j_call: TRBJ2-7; v_call: TRBV19; clone_size: NA; d_call: TRBD2; cdr3_aa: CASSAGTIYEQYF; cdr3_nt: TGTGCCAGTAGTGCAGGGACTATTTACGAGCAGTACTTC